This T cell receptor beta chain was observed in a study of cytomegalovirus exposure and HLA in healthy donors. About this clone: Its target is not known.

Study conclusions and caveats: Within the data, a cluster of highly shared sequence variants was likely a sequencing artifact.

Primers for the PCR totalled 60 Vbeta and 13 Jbeta. TCRdb's table, derived via immunoSEQ multiplex PCR, lists solely in-frame clones and lacks some. Among under 200,000 clones listed, over 70% were seen once. Donors were nominally healthy when sampled, though unrecorded immune exposures were likely. Sequencing was performed on PBMCs. This receptor was obtained from a man between 18 and 29 years old in good health and CMV-seropositive.

CDR3 region: CASSLQRNQPQHF. Here the CDR3 DNA reads TGTGCCAGCAGTTTACAGAGAAATCAGCCCCAGCATTTT. The chain joins TRBV6-5 to TRBJ1-5, with D unclear. Germline V CDR1 and CDR2: MNHEY, SVGAGI. V lost 4 bases and J lost 4, with 8 bases in between. This CDR3 contains 13 residues.